This T cell receptor (beta chain) was recovered during a study of T cells in localized non-small cell lung cancer (TCRdb year 2020). General notes on the study: Comparing tumors with uninvolved tumor-adjacent lungs, the study looked at the T cell repertoires of 236 patients with early-stage NSCLC. The cohort was made up of a few hundred treatment-naive NSCLC patients whose localized lung tumors had been resected. A mean age of about 66 years was recorded for the NSCLC patients, of whom under 150 were male and around 100 were female.

TCR beta CDR3 regions were sequenced from DNA using the immunoSEQ Assay. The authors' pipeline ran thus. To compute T cell density, TCR beta template counts were normalized to usable DNA, which was estimated by amplifying housekeeping genes. Richness was estimated with the preseqR package, extrapolating to 400,000 templates for PBMC samples and 120,000 templates for tissue samples. Clonality was defined by subtracting Pielou's evenness from one. To identify tissue-enriched TCRs, differential abundance testing was run on productive amino-acid clonotypes with a minimum total count of 5 and an alpha of 0.1. The Jaccard Index and the Morisita Overlap Index were used to measure how much the repertoires overlapped between compartments. GLIPH grouped TCR beta CDR3s together with public tetramer-defined viral CDR3s, and a viral motif had to include at least three viral sequences and show V-gene enrichment. The table was pulled from immuneACCESS by TCRdb, which kept in-frame rearrangements only. Such tables lose some clones; where checked, under half of the loss comes from unresolved V genes, and the rest has no known cause. Clone size and V and J calls were adopted from that table, with D and trimming inferred from the DNA. Within this sample are 23,000 or so clones, with around 85% of them counted one time only. The ten biggest clones cover 1.1% of the sample.

At diagnosis, peripheral blood, uninvolved tumor-adjacent lung and tumor were collected and were preserved as a mix of fresh-frozen and FFPE material. For TCR repertoire profiling, the blood samples were analyzed as peripheral blood mononuclear cells. The full study reports these points: Because the study design was exploratory, TCR variables were selected using unadjusted p-values without false-discovery rate correction. A median of around 60 of the top 100 tumor clones turned up in the paired uninvolved adjacent lung, and under 30 of those clones also ranked among the top 100 of that same adjacent lung. Uninvolved tumor-adjacent lung showed the highest T cell clonality, higher than tumor, which suggests more focused antigenic responses in the uninvolved tumor-adjacent lung. Multi-region tumor sequencing was not performed, so intratumor heterogeneity could not be excluded. Longer overall survival was associated with higher T cell density in blood, whereas shorter survival was associated with higher clonality in adjacent lung.

V and J are truncated by 5 bases and 2 bases respectively, leaving an intervening sequence of 15 bases. Spanning cysteine to phenylalanine, the CDR3 consists of 15 amino acids. Only the CDR3 DNA stays, 45 bases, in frame from base 1. The germline V gene supplies CDR1 SGHNT and CDR2 YENEEA. Comment on this clone: Its antigen specificity is not known. No base quality values were provided; no much bigger clone lies one nucleotide off.

The input for sequencing was peripheral blood, taken before any cancer treatment. The source is a woman aged 35-70 years with stage I lung adenocarcinoma. The chain couples TRBV11-3 to TRBJ2-5; the D segment cannot be called with confidence. In nucleotide form, the sequence is TGTGCCAGCAGCCGCGGCCCCCACACTCAAGAGACCCAGTACTTC. Its translation is CASSRGPHTQETQYF.